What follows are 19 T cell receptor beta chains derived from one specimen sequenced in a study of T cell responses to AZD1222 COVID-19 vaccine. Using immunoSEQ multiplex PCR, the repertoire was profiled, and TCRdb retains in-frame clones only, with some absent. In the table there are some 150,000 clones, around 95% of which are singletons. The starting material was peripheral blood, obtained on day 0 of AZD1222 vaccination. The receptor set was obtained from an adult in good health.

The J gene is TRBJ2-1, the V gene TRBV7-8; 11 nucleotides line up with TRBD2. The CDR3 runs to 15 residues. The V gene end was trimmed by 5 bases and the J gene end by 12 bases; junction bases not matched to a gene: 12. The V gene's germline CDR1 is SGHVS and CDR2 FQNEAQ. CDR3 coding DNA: TGTGCCAGCAGCCAACAACTAGCGGGAGTCTTGGTGCAGTTCTTC. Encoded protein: CASSQQLAGVLVQFF.

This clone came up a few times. In DNA form, the CDR3 reads TGTGCCTGGAGTGCTGGGAGGGAAATCACTGAAGCTTTCTTT. This encodes CAWSAGREITEAFF. The V call is TRBV30, the J call TRBJ1-1, with D uncertain. Per the germline V gene, CDR1 is GTSNPN and CDR2 is SVGIG (reference sequence). Trimming stripped 1 base from V and 4 bases from J, with 13 bases between. The CDR3 contains 14 residues.

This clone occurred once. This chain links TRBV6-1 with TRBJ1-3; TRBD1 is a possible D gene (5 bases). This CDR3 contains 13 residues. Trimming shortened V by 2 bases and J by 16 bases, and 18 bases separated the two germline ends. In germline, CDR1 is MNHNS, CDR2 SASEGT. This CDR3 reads CASSELGVGITYF. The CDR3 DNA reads TGTGCCAGCAGTGAACTGGGGGTAGGGATCACTTATTTT.

CDR3 residues: CAWEAGGDTQYF. CDR3 bases: TGTGCCTGGGAGGCAGGGGGAGATACGCAGTATTTT. J is TRBJ2-3 and V is TRBV30; TRBD1 agrees at 7 bases. The CDR3 contains 12 residues. With 5 bases clipped from V and 5 bases from J, the junction kept 4 bases outside the gene matches. Germline values: CDR1 GTSNPN, CDR2 SVGIG (reference sequence). The whole variable domain, filled in from reference TRBV30 and TRBJ2-3, reads SQTIHQWPATLVQPVGSPLSLECTVEGTSNPNLYWYRQAAGRGLQLLFYSVGIGQISSEVPQNLSASRPQDRQFILSSKKLLLSDSGFYLCAWEAGGDTQYFGPGTRLTVL.

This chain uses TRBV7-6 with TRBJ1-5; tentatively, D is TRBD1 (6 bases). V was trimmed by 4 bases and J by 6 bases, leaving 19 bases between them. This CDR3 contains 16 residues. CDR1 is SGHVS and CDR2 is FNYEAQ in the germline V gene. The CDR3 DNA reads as TGTGCCAGCAGCTCAGGGGTAGCCCCCGAGGTTCAGCCCCAGCATTTT. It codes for CASSSGVAPEVQPQHF.

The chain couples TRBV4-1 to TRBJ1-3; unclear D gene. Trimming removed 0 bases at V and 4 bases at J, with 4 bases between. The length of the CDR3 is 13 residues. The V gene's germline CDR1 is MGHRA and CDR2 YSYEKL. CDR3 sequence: CASSQEQGNTIYF. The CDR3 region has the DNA TGCGCCAGCAGCCAAGAGCAGGGAAACACCATATATTTT.

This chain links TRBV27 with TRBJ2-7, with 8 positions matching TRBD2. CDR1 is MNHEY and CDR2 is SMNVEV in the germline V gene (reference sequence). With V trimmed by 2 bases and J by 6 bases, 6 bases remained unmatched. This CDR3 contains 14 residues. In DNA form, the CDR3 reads TGTGCCAGCAGTTTAAGAGCGGGAGCGAGCGAGCAGTACGTC. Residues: CASSLRAGASEQYV.

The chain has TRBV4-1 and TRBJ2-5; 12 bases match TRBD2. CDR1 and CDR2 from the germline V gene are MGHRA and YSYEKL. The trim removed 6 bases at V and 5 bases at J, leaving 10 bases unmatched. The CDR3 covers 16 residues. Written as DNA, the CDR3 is TGCGCCAGCAGACCCAGTACTAGCGGGGGGTGGGAGACCCAGTACTTC. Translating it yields CASRPSTSGGWETQYF.

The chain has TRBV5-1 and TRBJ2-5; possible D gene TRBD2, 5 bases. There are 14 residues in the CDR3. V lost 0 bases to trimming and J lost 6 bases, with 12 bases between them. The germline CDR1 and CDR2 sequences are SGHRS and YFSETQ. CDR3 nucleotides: TGCGCCAGCAGCTTGGGCCCGGGGAGTCAGACCCAGTACTTC. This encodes CASSLGPGSQTQYF.

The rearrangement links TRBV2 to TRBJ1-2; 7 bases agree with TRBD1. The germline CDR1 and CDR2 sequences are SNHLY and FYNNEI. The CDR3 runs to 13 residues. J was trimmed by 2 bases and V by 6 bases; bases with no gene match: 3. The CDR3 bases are TGTGCCAGCAGGGGGGGACAGAACTATGGCTACACCTTC. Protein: CASRGGQNYGYTF.

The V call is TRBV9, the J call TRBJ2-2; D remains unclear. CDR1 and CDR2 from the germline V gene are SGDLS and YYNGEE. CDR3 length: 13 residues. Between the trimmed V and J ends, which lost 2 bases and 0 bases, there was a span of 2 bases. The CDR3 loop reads CASSVSNTGELFF. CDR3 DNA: TGTGCCAGCAGCGTCTCGAACACCGGGGAGCTGTTTTTT.

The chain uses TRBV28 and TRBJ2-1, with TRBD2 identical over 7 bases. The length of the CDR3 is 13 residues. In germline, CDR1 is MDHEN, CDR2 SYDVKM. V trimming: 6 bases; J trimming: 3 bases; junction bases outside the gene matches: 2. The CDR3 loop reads CASRLADYNEQFF. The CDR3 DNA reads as TGTGCCAGCAGGCTAGCGGACTACAATGAGCAGTTCTTC.

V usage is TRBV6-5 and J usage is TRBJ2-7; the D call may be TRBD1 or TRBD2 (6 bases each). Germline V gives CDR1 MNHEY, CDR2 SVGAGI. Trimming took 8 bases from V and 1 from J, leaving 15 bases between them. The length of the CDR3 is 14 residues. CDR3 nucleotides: TGTGCCAGCCGTACTAGGAGGGGGTCCTACGAGCAGTACGTC. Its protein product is CASRTRRGSYEQYV.

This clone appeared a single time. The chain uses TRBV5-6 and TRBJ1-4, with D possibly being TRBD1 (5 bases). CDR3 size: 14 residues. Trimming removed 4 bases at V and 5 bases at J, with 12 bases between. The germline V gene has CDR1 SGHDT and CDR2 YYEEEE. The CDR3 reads CASSRGRTNEKLFF. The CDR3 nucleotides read TGTGCCAGCAGCCGGGGGAGGACGAATGAAAAACTGTTTTTT.

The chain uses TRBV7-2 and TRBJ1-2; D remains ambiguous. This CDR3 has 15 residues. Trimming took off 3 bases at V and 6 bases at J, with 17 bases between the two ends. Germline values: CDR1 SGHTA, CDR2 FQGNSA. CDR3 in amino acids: CASSFSSMRLDGYTF. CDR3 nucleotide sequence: TGTGCCAGCAGCTTTTCTTCGATGCGCCTGGATGGCTACACCTTC. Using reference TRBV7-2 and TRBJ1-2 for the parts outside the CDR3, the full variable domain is GAGVSQSPSNKVTEKGKDVELRCDPISGHTALYWYRQSLGQGLEFLIYFQGNSAPDKSGLPSDRFSAERTGGSVSTLTIQRTQQEDSAVYLCASSFSSMRLDGYTFGSGTRLTVV.

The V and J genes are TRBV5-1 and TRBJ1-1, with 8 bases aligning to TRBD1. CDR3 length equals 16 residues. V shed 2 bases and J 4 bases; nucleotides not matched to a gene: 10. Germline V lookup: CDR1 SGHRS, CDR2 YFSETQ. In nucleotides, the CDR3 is TGCGCCAGCAGCTTTGGAAAGCTACAGGGGGGCACTGAAGCTTTCTTT. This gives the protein CASSFGKLQGGTEAFF.

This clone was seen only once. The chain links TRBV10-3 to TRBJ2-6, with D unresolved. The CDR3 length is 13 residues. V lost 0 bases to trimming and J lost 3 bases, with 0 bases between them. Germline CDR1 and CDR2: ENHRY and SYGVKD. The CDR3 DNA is TGTGCCATCAGTGAGTCTGGGGCCAACGTCCTGACTTTC. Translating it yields CAISESGANVLTF.

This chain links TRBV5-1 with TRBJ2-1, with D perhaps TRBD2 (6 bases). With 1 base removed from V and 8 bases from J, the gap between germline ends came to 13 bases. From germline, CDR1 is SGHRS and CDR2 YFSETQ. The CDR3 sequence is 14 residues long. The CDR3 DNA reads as TGCGCCAGCAGCTTGTATCGGGAGAGGGATGAGCAGTTCTTC. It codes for CASSLYRERDEQFF.

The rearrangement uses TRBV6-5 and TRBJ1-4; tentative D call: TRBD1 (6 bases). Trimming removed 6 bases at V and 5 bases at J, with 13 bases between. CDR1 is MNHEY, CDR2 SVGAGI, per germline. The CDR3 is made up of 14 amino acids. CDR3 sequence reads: CASRYRQENEKLFF. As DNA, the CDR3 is TGTGCCAGCAGGTATAGACAGGAAAATGAAAAACTGTTTTTT.